These 18 T cell receptor beta chains were all obtained from the same sample, sequenced in a study of T cell responses to AZD1222 COVID-19 vaccine. Generated by immunoSEQ multiplex PCR, the TCRdb table keeps only in-frame clones and is missing some. This sample has 250,000 to 300,000 clones, with 94% found just once. The material sequenced was peripheral blood, taken 28 days after the second AZD1222 dose. These receptor sequences come from an adult who received the AZD1222 COVID-19 vaccine.

This chain joins TRBV3-1 (or the pseudogene TRBV3-2) and TRBJ1-1, with 8 bases matching TRBD1. Trimming cost V 4 bases and J 8 bases; bases outside gene matches: 6. CDR3 length: 13 amino acids. Per the germline V gene, CDR1 is LGHDT and CDR2 is YNNKEL (reference sequence). The CDR3, as DNA: TGTGCCAGCAGCCTGCGACAGGGGATAGAAGCTTTCTTT. This encodes CASSLRQGIEAFF.

This rearrangement joins TRBV29-1 to TRBJ1-4; D not certain. The CDR3 sequence is 15 residues long. Trimming took 5 bases from V and 0 from J, leaving 13 bases between them. Looked up from germline, CDR1 is SQVTM and CDR2 is ANQGSEA. The CDR3 reads CSVTLPDPTNEKLFF. The CDR3 nucleotides read TGCAGCGTTACCCTACCGGACCCAACTAATGAAAAACTGTTTTTT.

The genes are TRBV4-1 and TRBJ2-5, with 10 bases identical to TRBD2. Germline assignment: CDR1 MGHRA and CDR2 YSYEKL. V shed 5 bases, J shed 2 bases, and the junction held 14 bases outside the gene matches. The CDR3 is made up of 18 amino acids. The CDR3 DNA follows: TGCGCCAGCAGCGTATCCCCTGTAGCGGGAGGTGGGCAAGAGACCCAGTACTTC. As protein: CASSVSPVAGGGQETQYF.

The genes are TRBV28 and TRBJ1-1; D ambiguous. CDR3 length: 14 amino acids. V was trimmed by 7 bases and J by 1 base, leaving 13 bases between them. Germline CDR1 and CDR2: MDHEN and SYDVKM. CDR3 DNA sequence: TGTGCCAGCACCTCCCCGGGGTGGAACACTGAAGCTTTCTTT. Amino acids: CASTSPGWNTEAFF. Filled out from reference TRBV28 and TRBJ1-1, the complete variable domain reads DVKVTQSSRYLVKRTGEKVFLECVQDMDHENMFWYRQDPGLGLRLIYFSYDVKMKEKGDIPEGYSVSREKKERFSLILESASTNQTSMYLCASTSPGWNTEAFFGQGTRLTVV.

The rearrangement joins TRBV5-1 to TRBJ1-2; D unclear. Trimming removed 0 bases from V and 3 bases from J, with 6 bases in between. Germline V lookup: CDR1 SGHRS, CDR2 YFSETQ. CDR3 length: 13 residues. The CDR3 is CASSLERDYGYTF. CDR3 nucleotides: TGCGCCAGCAGCTTGGAACGGGACTATGGCTACACCTTC.

The chain has TRBV4-3 and TRBJ1-3; D unresolved. CDR1 and CDR2 (germline): LGHNA, YSLEER. Trimming took off 0 bases at V and 0 bases at J, with 9 bases between the two ends. There are 16 residues in the CDR3. The CDR3 loop reads CASSQDPVSSGNTIYF. DNA for the CDR3: TGCGCCAGCAGCCAAGATCCTGTCTCCTCTGGAAACACCATATATTTT.

The chain uses TRBV14 and TRBJ2-2, with D unresolved. The CDR3 has 13 residues. V lost 4 bases and J lost 9, with 12 bases in between. Germline lookup yields CDR1 SGHDN and CDR2 FVKESK. The CDR3 nucleotides are TGTGCCAGCAGCCCACTCGGCTTCCGGGAGCTGTTTTTT. Protein: CASSPLGFRELFF.

V and J are TRBV3-1 (or the pseudogene TRBV3-2) and TRBJ2-5, with a possible D match to TRBD2 (6 bases). This CDR3 is built from 14 residues. V was pared by 1 base and J by 5 bases, with 11 bases between. The germline gives CDR1 LGHDT, CDR2 YNNKEL (reference sequence). The CDR3 nucleotides read TGTGCCAGCAGCCAAGGCGGGACGGGCGAGACCCAGTACTTC. This encodes CASSQGGTGETQYF.

V gene TRBV5-1 combines with J gene TRBJ2-7, with no clear D. Trimming took off 2 bases at V and 5 bases at J, with 5 bases between the two ends. Germline V gene data show CDR1 as SGHRS and CDR2 as YFSETQ. The CDR3 loop spans 11 amino acids. CDR3 sequence: CASSFGDEQYF. For the CDR3, the DNA is TGCGCCAGCAGCTTTGGCGACGAGCAGTACTTC.

The chain is built from TRBV5-1 and TRBJ2-3, with D tentatively TRBD2 (7 bases). Germline CDR1 and CDR2: SGHRS and YFSETQ. This CDR3 contains 15 residues. The V end was cut by 4 bases, the J end by 3 bases, with 15 bases between. Here the CDR3 DNA reads TGCGCCAGCAGCCTAGGAGGGGGAGGGACAGATACGCAGTATTTT. Its protein is CASSLGGGGTDTQYF. Together with reference TRBV5-1 and TRBJ2-3, the CDR3 gives the full variable domain: KAGVTQTPRYLIKTRGQQVTLSCSPISGHRSVSWYQQTPGQGLQFLFEYFSETQRNKGNFPGRFSGRQFSNSRSEMNVSTLELGDSALYLCASSLGGGGTDTQYFGPGTRLTVL.

The DNA for the CDR3 is TGTGCCAGCAGCCAAGATTCCGGACCTACGAGGGGCTACACCTTC. It is translated as CASSQDSGPTRGYTF. The chain combines TRBV14 with TRBJ1-2; D gene uncertain. V lost 0 bases and J 8 bases, leaving 16 bases between the germline ends. CDR1 is SGHDN, CDR2 FVKESK, per germline. This CDR3 comprises 15 residues.

This clone has only one observation. This sequence joins TRBV2 and TRBJ1-1; possible D gene TRBD1, 6 bases. Germline assignment: CDR1 SNHLY and CDR2 FYNNEI. The CDR3 runs 11 residues. The V and J ends lost 6 bases and 8 bases respectively, with 10 bases between them. The CDR3 DNA follows: TGTGCCAGCAGCCCCGACAGGGAAGCTTTCTTT. Its translation: CASSPDREAFF.

V gene TRBV9 combines with J gene TRBJ1-2; the D is unclear. Trimming pared 0 bases from V and 8 bases from J, leaving 11 bases between. CDR1 SGDLS and CDR2 YYNGEE come from the germline V gene. The CDR3 covers 13 residues. Here the CDR3 reads CASSVGGIDGYTF. The CDR3 DNA is TGTGCCAGCAGCGTAGGAGGGATTGACGGCTACACCTTC.

This chain connects TRBV20-1 to TRBJ1-1; 8 bases match TRBD1. This CDR3 has 16 residues. From germline, CDR1 is DFQATT and CDR2 SNEGSKA (reference sequence). The J segment lost 1 base and the V segment lost 3 bases, leaving 10 bases of the junction unmatched. CDR3 residues: CSASGVRGRSNTEAFF. The CDR3 coding sequence is TGCAGTGCTAGTGGGGTCAGGGGGCGATCGAACACTGAAGCTTTCTTT.

This CDR3 reads CASSQQDSPLHF. CDR3 in DNA: TGTGCCAGCAGCCAACAAGATTCACCCCTCCACTTT. V and J are TRBV7-6 and TRBJ1-6; no clear D. The CDR3 length is 12 residues. With 5 bases removed from V and 8 bases from J, the gap between germline ends came to 7 bases. Germline loops: CDR1 SGHVS, CDR2 FNYEAQ.

The chain is built from TRBV29-1 and TRBJ2-1; weak D call: TRBD1 (6 bases). V lost 4 bases and J lost 6, with 16 bases in between. The length of the CDR3 is 14 residues. Looked up from germline, CDR1 is SQVTM and CDR2 is ANQGSEA. The CDR3 DNA is TGCAGCGTTGCCCGGACAGCTATTTCCAATGAGCAGTTCTTC. As protein: CSVARTAISNEQFF.

The rearrangement uses TRBV2 and TRBJ1-4, with D possibly being TRBD1 (5 bases). Germline-derived CDR1 and CDR2 are SNHLY and FYNNEI. V lost 6 bases and J 8 bases, leaving 16 bases between the germline ends. CDR3 length equals 14 residues. The CDR3 nucleotides are TGTGCCAGCAGGCGGCAGGGTGCAGGCGAAAAACTGTTTTTT. Its translation is CASRRQGAGEKLFF.

This chain uses TRBV18 with TRBJ1-1, with D perhaps TRBD1 (5 bases). With 3 bases removed from V and 2 bases from J, the gap between germline ends came to 10 bases. The germline V gene has CDR1 KGHSH and CDR2 LQKENI. The CDR3 totals 14 residues. Here the CDR3 reads CASSPSGTNTEAFF. The CDR3 nucleotides read TGTGCCAGCTCACCCTCCGGGACCAACACTGAAGCTTTCTTT.